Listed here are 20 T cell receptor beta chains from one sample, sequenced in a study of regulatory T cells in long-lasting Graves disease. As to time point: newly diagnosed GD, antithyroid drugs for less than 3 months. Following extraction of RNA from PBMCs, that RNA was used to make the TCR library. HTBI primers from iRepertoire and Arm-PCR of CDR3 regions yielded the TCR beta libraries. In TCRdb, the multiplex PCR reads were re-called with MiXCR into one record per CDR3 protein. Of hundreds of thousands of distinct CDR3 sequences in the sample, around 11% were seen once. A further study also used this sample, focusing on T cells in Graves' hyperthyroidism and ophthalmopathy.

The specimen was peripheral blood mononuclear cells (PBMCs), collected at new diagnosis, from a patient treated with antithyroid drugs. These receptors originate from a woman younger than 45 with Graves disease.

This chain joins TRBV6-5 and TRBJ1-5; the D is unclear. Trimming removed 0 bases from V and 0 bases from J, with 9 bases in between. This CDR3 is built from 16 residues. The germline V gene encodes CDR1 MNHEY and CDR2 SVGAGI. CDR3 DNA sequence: TGTGCCAGCAGTTACTCGAGTCCCGTTAGCAATCAGCCCCAGCATTTT. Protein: CASSYSSPVSNQPQHF.

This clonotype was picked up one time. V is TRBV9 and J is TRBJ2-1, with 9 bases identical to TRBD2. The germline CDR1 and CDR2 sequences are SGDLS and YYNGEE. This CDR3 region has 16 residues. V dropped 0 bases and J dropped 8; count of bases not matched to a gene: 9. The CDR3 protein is CASSVGLSGSPHEQFF. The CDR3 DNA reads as TGTGCCAGCAGCGTAGGTCTTAGCGGGAGCCCCCATGAGCAGTTCTTC.

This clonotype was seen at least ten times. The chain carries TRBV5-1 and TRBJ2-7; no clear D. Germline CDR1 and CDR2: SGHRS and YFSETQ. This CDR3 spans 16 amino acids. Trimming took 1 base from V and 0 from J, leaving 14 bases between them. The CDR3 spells CASSLRHQRGSYEQYF. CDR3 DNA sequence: TGCGCCAGCAGCTTGCGGCACCAGCGTGGCTCCTACGAGCAGTACTTC. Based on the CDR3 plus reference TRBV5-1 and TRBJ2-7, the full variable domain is KAGVTQTPRYLIKTRGQQVTLSCSPISGHRSVSWYQQTPGQGLQFLFEYFSETQRNKGNFPGRFSGRQFSNSRSEMNVSTLELGDSALYLCASSLRHQRGSYEQYFGPGTRLTVT.

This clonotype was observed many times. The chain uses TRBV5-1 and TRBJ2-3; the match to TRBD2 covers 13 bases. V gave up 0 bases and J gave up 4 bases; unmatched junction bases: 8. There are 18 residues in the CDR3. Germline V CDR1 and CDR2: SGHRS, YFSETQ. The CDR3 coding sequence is TGCGCCAGCAGCTTGGGAGGACTAGCGGGAGCAGTAGCAGATACGCAGTATTTT. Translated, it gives CASSLGGLAGAVADTQYF.

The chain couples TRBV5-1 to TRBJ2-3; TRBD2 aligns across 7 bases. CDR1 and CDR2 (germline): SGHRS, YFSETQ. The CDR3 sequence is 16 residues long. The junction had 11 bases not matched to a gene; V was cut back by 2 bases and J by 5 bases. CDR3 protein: CASSLPTSWGGDTQYF. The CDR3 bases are TGCGCCAGCAGCTTACCGACTAGCTGGGGAGGAGATACGCAGTATTTT.

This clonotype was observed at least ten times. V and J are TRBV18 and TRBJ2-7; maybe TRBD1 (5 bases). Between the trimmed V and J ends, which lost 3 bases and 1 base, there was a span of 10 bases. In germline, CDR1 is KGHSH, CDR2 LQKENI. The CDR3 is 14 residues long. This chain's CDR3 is CASSPQGSSYEQYF. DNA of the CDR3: TGTGCCAGCTCACCTCAGGGTAGTTCCTACGAGCAGTACTTC.

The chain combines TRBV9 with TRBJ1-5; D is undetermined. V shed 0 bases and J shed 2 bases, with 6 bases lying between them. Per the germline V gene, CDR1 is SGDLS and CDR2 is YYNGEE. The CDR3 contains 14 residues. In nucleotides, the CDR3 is TGTGCCAGCAGCGTAGGGGAAGGCAATCAGCCCCAGCATTTT. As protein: CASSVGEGNQPQHF.

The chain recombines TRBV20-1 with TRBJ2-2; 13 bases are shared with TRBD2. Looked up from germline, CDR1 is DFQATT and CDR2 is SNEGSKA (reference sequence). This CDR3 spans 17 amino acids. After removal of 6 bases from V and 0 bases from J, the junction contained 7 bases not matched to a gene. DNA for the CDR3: TGCAGTGCGAACGGACTAGCGGGAGCTTCGAACACCGGGGAGCTGTTTTTT. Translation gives CSANGLAGASNTGELFF.

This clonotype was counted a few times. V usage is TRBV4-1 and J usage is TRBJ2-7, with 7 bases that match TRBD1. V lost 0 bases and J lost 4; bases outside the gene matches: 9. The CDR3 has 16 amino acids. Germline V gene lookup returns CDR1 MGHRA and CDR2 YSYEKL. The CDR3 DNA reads TGCGCCAGCAGCCAAGATCCTAGACAGGGTGGGTACGAGCAGTACTTC. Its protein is CASSQDPRQGGYEQYF.

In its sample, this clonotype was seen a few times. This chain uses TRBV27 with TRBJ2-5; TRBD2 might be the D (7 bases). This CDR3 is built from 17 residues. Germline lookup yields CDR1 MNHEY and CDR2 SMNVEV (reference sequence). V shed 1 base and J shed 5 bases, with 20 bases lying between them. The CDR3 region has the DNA TGTGCCAGCAGTTTATTGGGAGGGCAGGGGAGTTGGGAGACCCAGTACTTC. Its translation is CASSLLGGQGSWETQYF.

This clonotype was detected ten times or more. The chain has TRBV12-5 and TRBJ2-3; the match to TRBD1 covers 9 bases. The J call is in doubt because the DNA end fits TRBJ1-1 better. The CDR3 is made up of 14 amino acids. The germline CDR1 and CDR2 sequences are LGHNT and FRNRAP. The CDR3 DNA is TGTGCTAGTGGTTTGGTACCAGGGACAGGGGAAGCTTTCTTT. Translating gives CASGLVPGTGEAFF.

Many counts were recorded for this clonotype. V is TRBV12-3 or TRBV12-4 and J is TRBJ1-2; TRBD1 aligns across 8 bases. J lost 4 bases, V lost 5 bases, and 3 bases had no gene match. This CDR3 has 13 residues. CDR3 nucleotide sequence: TGTGCCAGCAGTCCCACAGGGGGCTATGGCTACACCTTC. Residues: CASSPTGGYGYTF.

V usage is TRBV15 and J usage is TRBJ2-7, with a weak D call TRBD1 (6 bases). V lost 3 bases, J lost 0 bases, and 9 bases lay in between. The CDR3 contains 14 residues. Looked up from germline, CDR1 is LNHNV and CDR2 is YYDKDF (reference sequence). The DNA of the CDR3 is TGTGCCACCAGCAGGAGGACAGACTCCTACGAGCAGTACTTC. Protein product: CATSRRTDSYEQYF.

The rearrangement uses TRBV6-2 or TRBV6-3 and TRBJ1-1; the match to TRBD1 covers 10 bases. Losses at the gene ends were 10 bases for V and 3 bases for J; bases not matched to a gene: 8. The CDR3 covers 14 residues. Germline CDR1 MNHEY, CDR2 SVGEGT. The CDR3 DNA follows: TGTGCCACCCAGCCGGGGACAGGGGACACTGAAGCTTTCTTT. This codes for CATQPGTGDTEAFF.

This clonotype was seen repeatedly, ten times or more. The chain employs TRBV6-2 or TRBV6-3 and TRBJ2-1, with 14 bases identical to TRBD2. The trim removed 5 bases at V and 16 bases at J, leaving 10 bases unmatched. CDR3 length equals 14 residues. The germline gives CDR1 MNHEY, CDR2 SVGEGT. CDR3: CASSRKGLAGAIFF. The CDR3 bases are TGTGCCAGCAGTCGGAAGGGACTAGCGGGAGCCATATTCTTC.

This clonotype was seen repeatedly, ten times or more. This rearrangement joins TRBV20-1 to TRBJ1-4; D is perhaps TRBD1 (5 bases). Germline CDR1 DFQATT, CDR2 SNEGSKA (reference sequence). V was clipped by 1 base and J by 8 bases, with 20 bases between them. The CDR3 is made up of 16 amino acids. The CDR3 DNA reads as TGCAGTGCTAGAGGGGACCCCAGGAGGGTTGAAGAAAAACTGTTTTTT. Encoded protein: CSARGDPRRVEEKLFF.

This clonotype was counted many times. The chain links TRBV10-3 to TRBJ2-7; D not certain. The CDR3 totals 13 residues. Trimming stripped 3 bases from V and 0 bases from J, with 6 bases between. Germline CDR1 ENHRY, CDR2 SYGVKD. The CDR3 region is CAISDRTSYEQYF. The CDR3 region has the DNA TGTGCCATCAGTGATAGGACCTCCTACGAGCAGTACTTC.

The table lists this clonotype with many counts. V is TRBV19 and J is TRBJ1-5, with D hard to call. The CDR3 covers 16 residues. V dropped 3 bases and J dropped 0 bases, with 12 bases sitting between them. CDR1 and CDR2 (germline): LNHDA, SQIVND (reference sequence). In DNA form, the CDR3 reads TGTGCCAGTAGTATGTTCGGTGGAGTTAGCAATCAGCCCCAGCATTTT. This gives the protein CASSMFGGVSNQPQHF.

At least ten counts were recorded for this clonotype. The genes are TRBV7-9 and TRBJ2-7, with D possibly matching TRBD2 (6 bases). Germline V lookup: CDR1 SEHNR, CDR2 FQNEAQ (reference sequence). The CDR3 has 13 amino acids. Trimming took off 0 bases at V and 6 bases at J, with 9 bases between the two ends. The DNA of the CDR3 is TGTGCCAGCAGCTTAGCGAACGGGGGCGAGCAGTACTTC. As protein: CASSLANGGEQYF.

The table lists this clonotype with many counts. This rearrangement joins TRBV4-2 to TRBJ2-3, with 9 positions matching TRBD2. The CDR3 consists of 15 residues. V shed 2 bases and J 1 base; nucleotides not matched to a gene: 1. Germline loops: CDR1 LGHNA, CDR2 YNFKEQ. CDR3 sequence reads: CASSQRLAGTDTQYF. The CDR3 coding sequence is TGTGCCAGCAGCCAACGACTAGCGGGCACAGATACGCAGTATTTT.